Listed below are T cell receptor beta chains from one sample, sequenced in a study of cytomegalovirus exposure and HLA in healthy donors. TCRdb's table, derived via immunoSEQ multiplex PCR, lists solely in-frame clones and lacks some. The table lists about 170,000 clones, around four fifths of them singletons, with under 2.5% in the top ten. Sample: PBMCs. Source of these receptors: a female donor in good health and CMV-seronegative. The CDR3 runs from the conserved cysteine through the conserved F or W. D genes are given only for firm matches. The size field is filled for only some rows; it gives once, few, many or a size class.

DNA,CDR3,J,size,D,V
TGTGCCAGCAGTTTAGCTCGACAGAGCCAAGAGACCCAGTACTTC,CASSLARQSQETQYF,TRBJ2-5,once,NA,TRBV28
TGTGCCAGCAGCTCCCGCGGAATGAACACTGAAGCTTTCTTT,CASSSRGMNTEAFF,TRBJ1-1,NA,NA,TRBV21-1
TGTGCCAGTAGCATATCTTACACTGAAGCTTTCTTT,CASSISYTEAFF,TRBJ1-1,NA,NA,TRBV19
TGTGCCATCAGTCAAACGTCGGGGGGCTCCAACTATGGCTACACCTTC,CAISQTSGGSNYGYTF,TRBJ1-2,NA,NA,TRBV10-3
TGCGCCAGCAGCTTGTCGCGTTTGAACACTGAAGCTTTCTTT,CASSLSRLNTEAFF,TRBJ1-1,NA,NA,TRBV5-1
TGTGCCTGGAATTACAGGGGGAACACTGAAGCTTTCTTT,CAWNYRGNTEAFF,TRBJ1-1,NA,TRBD1,TRBV30
TGTGCCAGCAGCCCGGACAGGTCGGGTGAGCAGTACTTC,CASSPDRSGEQYF,TRBJ2-7,few,TRBD1,TRBV27
TGCGCCAGCAGCCCGGGCCAGGGGGGAGATCAGCCCCAGCATTTT,CASSPGQGGDQPQHF,TRBJ1-5,NA,TRBD1,TRBV5-1
TGTGCCAGCAGGGGTCGGAGCGGGGGGTGGGAGACCCAGTACTTC,CASRGRSGGWETQYF,TRBJ2-5,once,TRBD2,TRBV7-2
TGTGCCAGCAGCTTACCTATTACAGGGTTCCAAGAGACCCAGTACTTC,CASSLPITGFQETQYF,TRBJ2-5,NA,NA,TRBV7-9
TGCGCCAGCAGCTTTTGGGACTCCACAGATACGCAGTATTTT,CASSFWDSTDTQYF,TRBJ2-3,NA,NA,TRBV5-1
TGTGCCAGCAGCCCCCCGGGTAGCGGGAGTTACGAGCAGTACTTC,CASSPPGSGSYEQYF,TRBJ2-7,NA,TRBD2,TRBV9
TGTGCCAGCAGCTTCCGGCAGGGCTTAGAGACCCAGTACTTC,CASSFRQGLETQYF,TRBJ2-5,NA,NA,TRBV7-9
TGTGCCAGCAGCTTAGCGGGACAGAGCACCTACGAGCAGTACTTC,CASSLAGQSTYEQYF,TRBJ2-7,NA,NA,TRBV7-3
TGTGCCAGCAGCAAAGCGGTGGGGCAGGGGTATACGAACACTGAAGCTTTCTTT,CASSKAVGQGYTNTEAFF,TRBJ1-1,NA,NA,TRBV21-1
TGCGCCAGCAGCCAAGACCCCAGTAGACTCAATACGCAGTATTTT,CASSQDPSRLNTQYF,TRBJ2-3,NA,NA,TRBV4-1
TGTGCCAGCAGCCCGGGACAGTACAATCAGCCCCAGCATTTT,CASSPGQYNQPQHF,TRBJ1-5,NA,TRBD1,TRBV6-5
TGTGCCAGCAGCTTGGACGGTGGTAACACCGGGGAGCTGTTTTTT,CASSLDGGNTGELFF,TRBJ2-2,NA,NA,TRBV5-6
TGTGCCAGCAGCTTGGAACAGGGGTTTTACGAGCAGTACTTC,CASSLEQGFYEQYF,TRBJ2-7,NA,TRBD1,TRBV5-8
TGTGCCATCAGTGAGGGGGGCGGGTCCCCCGGCTACGAGCAGTACTTC,CAISEGGGSPGYEQYF,TRBJ2-7,NA,NA,TRBV10-3
TGTGCCAGCTCACCTGGAGGCGGCAACTATGGCTACACCTTC,CASSPGGGNYGYTF,TRBJ1-2,few,NA,TRBV18
TGTGCCAGCAGCGCTCAGACTGGCACTGAAGCTTTCTTT,CASSAQTGTEAFF,TRBJ1-1,NA,NA,TRBV7-9
TGCAGTGCTAGCCCGGACTCCCCGCTTACCTTC,CSASPDSPLTF,TRBJ1-2,NA,NA,TRBV20-1
TGTGCCAGCAGCTTGGGGGCCGGGTTCGGGGAGACCCAGTACTTC,CASSLGAGFGETQYF,TRBJ2-5,few,NA,TRBV7-3
TGTGCCAGCAGAACAGGGGGCGCGGGCTACGAGCAGTACTTC,CASRTGGAGYEQYF,TRBJ2-7,NA,TRBD1,TRBV2